These 2 T cell receptor beta chains originate from one sample sequenced in a study of response to subunit inactivated influenza vaccine. TCRdb re-called the RT-PCR reads with MiXCR, one entry per CDR3 protein. The sample gives about 530,000 distinct CDR3 sequences, roughly 13% of which show up once; around 12% is in the top ten. Sample: PBMCs from blood, taken 40 to 50 days after vaccination. The receptors originated from a man between 45 and 60 years old who received an inactivated influenza vaccine.

V and J are TRBV7-9 and TRBJ2-7; D tentatively reads TRBD1 or TRBD2 (5 bases each). Germline CDR1 reads SEHNR; CDR2 reads FQNEAQ (reference sequence). Trimming removed 4 bases at V and 3 bases at J, with 10 bases between. The CDR3 covers 13 residues. CDR3 sequence reads: CASSSGLDYEQYF. The CDR3 coding sequence is TGTGCCAGCAGCTCGGGGCTGGACTACGAGCAGTACTTC.

This clonotype showed up just a few times. The chain recombines TRBV5-5 with TRBJ2-3; 9 bases agree with TRBD2. The CDR3 totals 16 residues. V shed 3 bases and J 4 bases; nucleotides not matched to a gene: 9. CDR1 and CDR2 (germline): SGHKS, YYEKEE (reference sequence). The CDR3 DNA follows: TGTGCCAGCAGCTCGGGGGGCTTAGCGGGAGCAGATACGCAGTATTTT. Translated: CASSSGGLAGADTQYF.